Sequencing of this T cell receptor beta chain was carried out in a study of blood T cell repertoires in COVID-19. The V gene's germline CDR1 is SGHRS and CDR2 YFSETQ. The V segment lost 1 base and the J segment 6 bases; nucleotides outside the gene matches: 1. This CDR3 is 14 amino acids long. Original methodology: Estimation of nucleated cell counts was performed using reference gene primer amplification. Profiled with immunoSEQ multiplex PCR; TCRdb holds only in-frame clones, not every one. The V and J calls and the clone size are those of that table, but D and trimming were determined from the DNA. The sample shows about 64,000 clones, 80% to 90% of them seen only once.

Sequencing used peripheral blood. The chain joins TRBV5-1 to TRBJ1-4; 9 bases map to TRBD1. The source is a woman aged 55-69 years with COVID-19, enrolled during active disease. The DNA for the CDR3 is TGCGCCAGCAGCTTGAGGACAGGGGATGAAAAACTGTTTTTT. Its translation is CASSLRTGDEKLFF.